The 25 T cell receptor beta chains below all came from one sample that was sequenced in a study of shared clonotypes between healthy human individuals. Sequenced by immunoSEQ multiplex PCR; TCRdb stores in-frame clones only, minus some. The data hold some 1.4 million clones, with 95% to 97% observed a single time. The specimen was naive CD4+ T cells sorted from blood. As for subset: CD45RA+ positively selected. Source of these receptors: a man younger than 40 in good health.

V gene TRBV6-5 combines with J gene TRBJ2-7, with TRBD1 matching over 9 bases. Trimming removed 2 bases from V and 5 bases from J; junction bases left unmatched: 7. The CDR3 runs 15 residues. CDR1 MNHEY and CDR2 SVGAGI come from the germline V gene. For the CDR3, the DNA is TGTGCCAGCAGTTACGGTGGGACAGGGTTCAACGAGCAGTACTTC. Residues: CASSYGGTGFNEQYF.

On this clone itself: Other DNA sequences in the sample encode the same CDR3. This chain uses TRBV6-5 with TRBJ1-5, with D unclear. V lost 2 bases and J lost 2, with 7 bases in between. Germline V gene lookup returns CDR1 MNHEY and CDR2 SVGAGI. CDR3 length equals 14 residues. The CDR3 region has the DNA TGTGCCAGCAGTTACGCAGGCGGCAATCAGCCCCAGCATTTT. It encodes CASSYAGGNQPQHF.

The chain couples TRBV7-9 to TRBJ2-5, with TRBD2 identical over 8 bases. Germline loops: CDR1 SEHNR, CDR2 FQNEAQ (reference sequence). Losses at the gene ends were 5 bases for V and 4 bases for J; bases not matched to a gene: 9. The CDR3 is made up of 15 amino acids. The CDR3 loop reads CASSLRAGGGETQYF. The CDR3 DNA sequence: TGTGCCAGCAGCCTTCGCGCGGGAGGAGGAGAGACCCAGTACTTC. The full variable domain, its missing parts supplied by reference TRBV7-9 and TRBJ2-5, is DTGVSQNPRHKITKRGQNVTFRCDPISEHNRLYWYRQTLGQGPEFLTYFQNEAQLEKSRLLSDRFSAERPKGSFSTLEIQRTEQGDSAMYLCASSLRAGGGETQYFGPGTRLLVL.

The chain uses TRBV12-2 and TRBJ2-2; TRBD1 was called by the table and not checked on the DNA. TRBV12-2 is a pseudogene locus. CDR3 length: 17 amino acids. This CDR3 reads CASRSPPGGRLGGELFF. The CDR3 DNA reads as TGTGCAAGTCGCTCCCCCCCAGGGGGTAGGTTGGGCGGGGAGCTGTTTTTT.

The chain recombines TRBV6-1 with TRBJ1-5; perhaps TRBD1 as D (6 bases). Germline CDR1 reads MNHNS; CDR2 reads SASEGT. V was trimmed by 7 bases and J by 2 bases, leaving 15 bases between them. The CDR3 consists of 15 residues. CDR3 loop: CASTIPGAGNQPQHF. The DNA for the CDR3 is TGTGCCAGCACAATTCCGGGGGCAGGCAATCAGCCCCAGCATTTT.

The chain joins TRBV18 to TRBJ2-7; the D is unclear. The CDR3 runs 14 residues. V was shortened by 4 bases and J by 2 bases, with 12 bases between the two germline ends. Germline CDR1 KGHSH, CDR2 LQKENI. This CDR3 is CASSQKMDPYEQYF. For the CDR3, the DNA is TGTGCCAGCTCACAGAAAATGGACCCCTACGAGCAGTACTTC.

The V gene is TRBV10-3, the J gene TRBJ1-2; D is perhaps TRBD1 (5 bases). The V end was cut by 5 bases, the J end by 3 bases, with 16 bases between. The CDR3 has 15 amino acids. Germline CDR1 and CDR2: ENHRY and SYGVKD. This CDR3 is CAISRTHRGDYGYTF. CDR3 DNA: TGTGCCATCAGTCGGACACACCGCGGGGACTATGGCTACACCTTC.

The chain employs TRBV10-3 and TRBJ2-2; 8 bases are a match to TRBD2. This CDR3 has 16 amino acids. Germline V gene data show CDR1 as ENHRY and CDR2 as SYGVKD. Trimming cost V 3 bases and J 3 bases; bases outside gene matches: 6. CDR3 in amino acids: CAISEPAGEHTGELFF. The CDR3 DNA follows: TGTGCCATCAGTGAACCAGCGGGAGAACACACCGGGGAGCTGTTTTTT.

J is TRBJ1-1 and V is TRBV28; 8 bases line up with TRBD1. The CDR3 runs to 17 residues. With 6 bases clipped from V and 5 bases from J, the junction kept 17 bases outside the gene matches. Germline V gene sequence: CDR1 MDHEN, CDR2 SYDVKM. The CDR3 loop reads CASRAGTGVLRETEAFF. Written as DNA, the CDR3 is TGTGCCAGCAGGGCCGGGACAGGTGTTTTAAGGGAGACTGAAGCTTTCTTT.

Comment on this clone: Other nucleotide sequences from this sample produce the same CDR3. CDR3 nucleotides: TGCGCCAGCAGCAGACAACAAGAGACCCAGTACTTC. Protein product: CASSRQQETQYF. The chain links TRBV5-1 to TRBJ2-5; D gene uncertain. The CDR3 has 12 amino acids. The germline V gene encodes CDR1 SGHRS and CDR2 YFSETQ. The V and J ends lost 4 bases and 2 bases respectively, with 6 bases between them.

Concerning this clone: This CDR3 is also generated by other DNA sequences in the sample. This chain uses TRBV28 with TRBJ2-7; no clear D. Germline CDR1 MDHEN, CDR2 SYDVKM. CDR3 length: 12 residues. V was pared by 2 bases and J by 4 bases, with 6 bases between. The CDR3 is CASSLNQYEQYF. CDR3 sequence (DNA): TGTGCCAGCAGTTTAAATCAGTACGAGCAGTACTTC.

The J gene is TRBJ2-7, the V gene TRBV11-2, with 7 positions matching TRBD1. The CDR3 is 14 amino acids. V gave up 5 bases and J gave up 3 bases; unmatched junction bases: 7. The germline gives CDR1 SGHAT, CDR2 FQNNGV. This chain's CDR3 is CASSRTGGHYEQYF. The DNA of the CDR3 is TGTGCCAGCAGCCGGACAGGTGGCCACTACGAGCAGTACTTC.

The V gene is TRBV15, the J gene TRBJ2-1; D perhaps matches TRBD2 (6 bases). V was cut by 1 base and J by 0 bases, with 13 bases left in between. CDR1 is LNHNV, CDR2 YYDKDF, per germline (reference sequence). The CDR3 loop spans 17 amino acids. The DNA of the CDR3 is TGTGCCACCAGCAGAGGGGAGGCGAGGGCCTCCTACAATGAGCAGTTCTTC. It yields the protein CATSRGEARASYNEQFF.

This clone has a handful of counts. This chain connects TRBV19 to TRBJ2-7, with 9 bases aligning to TRBD2. J gave up 3 bases and V 1 base, and 4 bases lay outside the gene matches. Germline V CDR1 and CDR2: LNHDA, SQIVND (reference sequence). The CDR3 runs to 15 residues. CDR3 residues: CASSIVGSGSYEQYF. CDR3 nucleotide sequence: TGTGCCAGTAGTATAGTAGGTAGCGGGAGCTACGAGCAGTACTTC.

The V and J genes are TRBV5-1 and TRBJ1-4; D might be TRBD1 (6 bases). The CDR3 is 14 amino acids. The germline V and J ends were trimmed by 4 bases and 5 bases, with 12 bases remaining between them. Germline V gene lookup returns CDR1 SGHRS and CDR2 YFSETQ. The CDR3 reads CASSPSGANEKLFF. DNA of the CDR3: TGCGCCAGCAGCCCCTCGGGGGCGAATGAAAAACTGTTTTTT.

The chain links TRBV6-1 to TRBJ2-2; 7 nucleotides match TRBD2. Trimming took 5 bases from V and 7 from J; bases not matched to a gene: 10. The CDR3 is 15 residues long. Germline assignment: CDR1 MNHNS and CDR2 SASEGT. As DNA, the CDR3 is TGTGCCAGCAGTCCTCTGGCGGGAGCGGTCGGGGAGCTGTTTTTT. This gives the protein CASSPLAGAVGELFF.

The chain has TRBV5-5 and TRBJ1-1; TRBD1 aligns across 9 bases. The junction had 6 bases not matched to a gene; V was cut back by 4 bases and J by 5 bases. Germline CDR1 is SGHKS and CDR2 is YYEKEE (reference sequence). This CDR3 comprises 14 residues. The CDR3 nucleotides are TGTGCCAGCAGCCCGGGACAGGGTCGGACTGAAGCTTTCTTT. It translates to CASSPGQGRTEAFF.

The V call is TRBV5-6, the J call TRBJ1-2; D gene uncertain. Trimming left V 4 bases short and J 2 bases short, with 12 bases between. CDR1 SGHDT and CDR2 YYEEEE come from the germline V gene. CDR3 length: 14 residues. Written as DNA, the CDR3 is TGTGCCAGCAGCCTGGACGGGGTCAACTATGGCTACACCTTC. Residues: CASSLDGVNYGYTF.

The chain joins TRBV11-2 to TRBJ2-1; 10 bases align to TRBD2. There are 16 residues in the CDR3. Germline lookup yields CDR1 SGHAT and CDR2 FQNNGV. Losses at the gene ends were 4 bases for V and 6 bases for J; bases not matched to a gene: 9. The CDR3 is CASSSFSGRITNEQFF. The CDR3 nucleotides read TGTGCCAGCAGCTCCTTTAGCGGGAGGATTACCAATGAGCAGTTCTTC.

This clone was detected only once. The chain is built from TRBV2 and TRBJ2-1; the D is unclear. Trimming left V 4 bases short and J 4 bases short, with 11 bases between. Germline values: CDR1 SNHLY, CDR2 FYNNEI. The CDR3 is 14 amino acids. The CDR3 here is CASSVESSYNEQFF. For the CDR3, the DNA is TGTGCCAGCAGTGTCGAAAGCTCTTACAATGAGCAGTTCTTC.

This clone appeared once. The rearrangement links TRBV5-1 to TRBJ2-7, with 11 bases aligning to TRBD2. Germline CDR1 and CDR2: SGHRS and YFSETQ. CDR3 length: 15 residues. Germline trimming cut 4 bases from V and 0 bases from J; bases unmatched to any gene: 3. In DNA, the CDR3 is TGCGCCAGCAGCCTACTAGCGGGAGACTCCTACGAGCAGTACTTC. Translation: CASSLLAGDSYEQYF.

V is TRBV30 and J is TRBJ1-5; D is possibly TRBD1 (5 bases). This CDR3 region has 13 residues. Germline CDR1 GTSNPN, CDR2 SVGIG (reference sequence). The V end lost 3 bases, the J end lost 6 bases, and 12 bases lay between the germline ends. In DNA, the CDR3 is TGTGCCTGGAGCGGGGGTATCTTTCAGCCCCAGCATTTT. Translated: CAWSGGIFQPQHF.

This chain uses TRBV7-2 with TRBJ2-7; a weak D match, TRBD1 (5 bases). V was shortened by 4 bases and J by 0 bases, with 16 bases between the two germline ends. CDR3 length: 16 amino acids. Germline CDR1 is SGHTA and CDR2 is FQGNSA. The CDR3 region is CASSSPRQHSSYEQYF. The CDR3 DNA follows: TGTGCCAGCAGCTCACCAAGACAGCATAGCTCCTACGAGCAGTACTTC.

The chain links TRBV14 to TRBJ2-5; D remains ambiguous. CDR1 SGHDN and CDR2 FVKESK come from the germline V gene. The CDR3 spans 15 residues. Trimming removed 0 bases at V and 5 bases at J, with 13 bases between. CDR3 bases: TGTGCCAGCAGCCAAGATCCGGGCCTAACGGAGACCCAGTACTTC. Translation gives CASSQDPGLTETQYF.

The rearrangement links TRBV6-5 to TRBJ1-4; a possible D gene is TRBD1 (5 bases). V dropped 3 bases and J dropped 2 bases, with 10 bases sitting between them. The CDR3 runs to 15 residues. Looked up from germline, CDR1 is MNHEY and CDR2 is SVGAGI. CDR3 bases: TGTGCCAGCAGTTATCGAGGGGCCACTAATGAAAAACTGTTTTTT. Protein sequence: CASSYRGATNEKLFF.